This T cell receptor beta chain stems from a study of blood T cell repertoires in COVID-19. Study context: Samples taken during acute and convalescent COVID-19 were collected in the United States, Italy and Spain.

J was trimmed by 10 bases and V by 1 base; bases with no gene match: 10. The CDR3 is 15 residues long. Germline V gene data show CDR1 as SGHTA and CDR2 as FQGNSA. Here immunoSEQ multiplex PCR was the method, and the copy in TCRdb shows in-frame clones only, minus some. The sample contains over 200,000 clones, almost 85% of which appear only once. This clone was found a few times. This chain links TRBV7-2 with TRBJ1-3; 7 nucleotides match TRBD1. The clonotype was recovered from a man in his forties who had recovered from COVID-19. The sequenced sample was PBMCs or T cells enriched from blood (not recorded which). DNA of the CDR3: TGTGCCAGCAGCTTAGATGCCGGGACAGCGAAGACCATATATTTT. Its translation: CASSLDAGTAKTIYF. The entire variable domain, with the rest obtained from reference TRBV7-2 and TRBJ1-3, is as follows: GAGVSQSPSNKVTEKGKDVELRCDPISGHTALYWYRQSLGQGLEFLIYFQGNSAPDKSGLPSDRFSAERTGGSVSTLTIQRTQQEDSAVYLCASSLDAGTAKTIYFGEGSWLTVV.